The source of this T cell receptor (beta chain) is a study of chemoradiotherapy in HPV16-positive cancers. Sequencing was performed with immunoSEQ multiplex PCR; in TCRdb, only in-frame clones are kept and a portion is missing. This sample has a few thousand clones; roughly 79% occur once, and the top ten carry 15% to 20%. Concerning this clone itself: Its target is not known.

Whole-study results and caveats: For HPV16-positive patients, expanding HPV-responsive T cells associated with longer recurrence-free survival.

CDR3 length: 16 amino acids. The J segment lost 1 base and the V segment lost 1 base, leaving 5 bases of the junction unmatched. Per the germline V gene, CDR1 is PRHDT and CDR2 is FYEKMQ (reference sequence). This specimen consisted of tumor tissue, obtained from a patient who underwent chemoradiotherapy. The receptor comes from a human donor with HPV-associated anogenital cancer. The chain has TRBV13 and TRBJ2-5; 8 bases fit TRBD2. This CDR3 reads CASSLAVAGSQETQYF. CDR3 coding DNA: TGTGCCAGCAGCTTAGCGGTAGCGGGGAGCCAAGAGACCCAGTACTTC.